In its sample, the clone carrying this T cell receptor beta chain was seen many times. The sample belongs to a study of blood T cells in healthy people across ages. Across the whole study: About one barcoded beta molecule per two T cells was captured by template switching.

Looked up from germline, CDR1 is SQVTM and CDR2 is ANQGSEA. The CDR3 totals 16 residues. The V segment lost 5 bases and the J segment 4 bases; nucleotides outside the gene matches: 10. The authors ran a second PCR of 7 to 11 cycles using a sample-barcoded 5' primer and a J-beta primer mix. CDR3-containing paired-end reads numbering at least 2.5 million came from each sample. TCRdb recomputed calls from the 5' RACE reads with MiXCR, one row per CDR3 protein. Of 1.5 million to 2 million distinct CDR3 sequences detected, approximately 28% appear once; the ten largest clones hold roughly 8%. The authors drew around 11 milliliters of peripheral blood from each donor. Total RNA was isolated from each sample in quantities of at least 6 micrograms.

J is TRBJ2-1 and V is TRBV29-1, with TRBD2 matching over 11 bases. This TCR was sampled from a woman between 25 and 40 years old in good health. The sequencing input was blood. This CDR3 reads CSVPQSGLAVYNEQFF. DNA of the CDR3: TGCAGCGTTCCCCAATCGGGACTAGCGGTATACAATGAGCAGTTCTTC.